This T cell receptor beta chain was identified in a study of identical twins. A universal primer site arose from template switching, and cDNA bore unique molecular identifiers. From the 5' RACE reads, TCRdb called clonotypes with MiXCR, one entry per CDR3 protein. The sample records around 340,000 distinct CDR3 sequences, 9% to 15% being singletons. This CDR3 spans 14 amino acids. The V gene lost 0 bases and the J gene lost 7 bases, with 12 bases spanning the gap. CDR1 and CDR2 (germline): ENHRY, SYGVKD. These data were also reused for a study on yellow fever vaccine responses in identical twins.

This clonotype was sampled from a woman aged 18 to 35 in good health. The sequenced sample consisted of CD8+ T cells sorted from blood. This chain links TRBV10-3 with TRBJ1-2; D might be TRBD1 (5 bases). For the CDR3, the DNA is TGTGCCATCAGTGAGTCGCAGGGTTCTATTGGCTACACCTTC. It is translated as CAISESQGSIGYTF.